A selection of T cell receptor beta chains follows, all from one sample in a study of T cells in Graves' hyperthyroidism and ophthalmopathy. One entry per CDR3 protein, called by TCRdb with MiXCR from the multiplex PCR reads. The table lists around 500,000 distinct CDR3 sequences, about 22% of them singletons. The source material was blood. These TCRs come from a woman in her sixties or seventies with Graves' ophthalmopathy. CDR3s include the opening cysteine and the closing phenylalanine or tryptophan. Fields, in order: V gene, clone size, CDR3 length, D gene, J gene, CDR3 DNA, CDR3 protein. The D gene is left open where the match is weak. For some rows the clone size is stated as once, few or many, or as a class when expanded; others skip it.

v_gene: TRBV18; abundance: many; len: 13; d_gene: NA; j_gene: TRBJ1-1; CDR3nt: TGTGCCAGCTCACCGGAGGGGAACACTGAAGCTTTCTTT; CDR3aa: CASSPEGNTEAFF
v_gene: TRBV6-6; abundance: many; len: 13; d_gene: NA; j_gene: TRBJ2-3; CDR3nt: TGTGCCAGCAGTTACTCCGGCACAGATACGCAGTATTTT; CDR3aa: CASSYSGTDTQYF
v_gene: TRBV5-5; abundance: NA; len: 17; d_gene: TRBD1; j_gene: TRBJ1-5; CDR3nt: TGTGCCAGCAGCTTGGGTCTGGACAGGGGGCTTAATCAGCCCCAGCATTTT; CDR3aa: CASSLGLDRGLNQPQHF
v_gene: TRBV12-3/TRBV12-4; abundance: NA; len: 14; d_gene: NA; j_gene: TRBJ2-4; CDR3nt: TGCGCCAGCAGCCAAGACCCGGCTCATATCATTCAGTACTTC; CDR3aa: CASSQDPAHIIQYF
v_gene: TRBV2; abundance: many; len: 14; d_gene: TRBD2; j_gene: TRBJ2-7; CDR3nt: TGTGCCAGCAGCGGGACTAGCGGGGTGTACGAGCAGTACTTC; CDR3aa: CASSGTSGVYEQYF
v_gene: TRBV7-9; abundance: NA; len: 14; d_gene: TRBD2; j_gene: TRBJ2-7; CDR3nt: TGTGCCAGCAGCTTCGGGACTAGCAATAACGAGCAGTACTTC; CDR3aa: CASSFGTSNNEQYF
v_gene: TRBV2; abundance: many; len: 16; d_gene: TRBD1; j_gene: TRBJ2-1; CDR3nt: TGTGCCAGCAGTGAAGCGCGGAGACAGGGTAACAATGAGCAGTTCTTC; CDR3aa: CASSEARRQGNNEQFF
v_gene: TRBV20-1; abundance: few; len: 10; d_gene: NA; j_gene: TRBJ2-7; CDR3nt: TGCAGTGCCTTATCTTCTGGGCAGTACTTC; CDR3aa: CSALSSGQYF
v_gene: TRBV7-3; abundance: many; len: 13; d_gene: NA; j_gene: TRBJ2-3; CDR3nt: TGTGCCAGCAGTTCGGCGACCACAGATACGCAGTATTTT; CDR3aa: CASSSATTDTQYF
v_gene: TRBV7-2; abundance: many; len: 12; d_gene: NA; j_gene: TRBJ2-7; CDR3nt: TGTGCCAGCAGCCAAACCCAGGGTGTGCAGTACTTC; CDR3aa: CASSQTQGVQYF
v_gene: TRBV2; abundance: NA; len: 13; d_gene: NA; j_gene: TRBJ1-2; CDR3nt: TGTGCCAGCAGAGGGGGGGCTAACTATGGCTACACCTTC; CDR3aa: CASRGGANYGYTF
v_gene: TRBV27; abundance: NA; len: 14; d_gene: NA; j_gene: TRBJ2-2; CDR3nt: TGTGCCAGCAGTTTAACCCGATACACCGGGGAGCTGTTTTTT; CDR3aa: CASSLTRYTGELFF
v_gene: TRBV6-1; abundance: few; len: 13; d_gene: NA; j_gene: TRBJ1-1; CDR3nt: TGTGCCAGCAGTACAAACCAGGGACTTGAAGCTTTCTTT; CDR3aa: CASSTNQGLEAFF
v_gene: TRBV30; abundance: many; len: 15; d_gene: NA; j_gene: TRBJ1-5; CDR3nt: TGTGCCTGGAGTCCCCATCGTGGGGGCAATCAGCCCCAGCATTTT; CDR3aa: CAWSPHRGGNQPQHF
v_gene: TRBV5-1; abundance: few; len: 16; d_gene: TRBD1; j_gene: TRBJ1-2; CDR3nt: TGCGCCAGCAGCTTGACTGGTTCTGGGACAGCCTATGGCTACACCTTC; CDR3aa: CASSLTGSGTAYGYTF
v_gene: TRBV20-1; abundance: NA; len: 14; d_gene: TRBD1; j_gene: TRBJ1-5; CDR3nt: TGCAGTGCTTGGACAGGGAGGGAAAATCAGCCCCAGCATTTT; CDR3aa: CSAWTGRENQPQHF
v_gene: TRBV7-3; abundance: once; len: 16; d_gene: TRBD2; j_gene: TRBJ2-1; CDR3nt: TGTGCCAGCAGCTTTACTAGCGGGAGCACCTACAATGAGCAGTTCTTC; CDR3aa: CASSFTSGSTYNEQFF
v_gene: TRBV11-2; abundance: many; len: 12; d_gene: NA; j_gene: TRBJ2-1; CDR3nt: TGTGCCAGCAGCTTAGGAGTAAGTGAGCAGTTCTTC; CDR3aa: CASSLGVSEQFF
v_gene: TRBV7-2; abundance: few; len: 16; d_gene: TRBD2; j_gene: TRBJ2-1; CDR3nt: TGTGCCAGCAGCTTCGCTAGCGGGAGGGCCCTCAATGAGCAGTTCTTC; CDR3aa: CASSFASGRALNEQFF
v_gene: TRBV20-1; abundance: few; len: 15; d_gene: NA; j_gene: TRBJ2-7; CDR3nt: TGCAGTGCTAATCGGCGGCGGACCATCTCCGCCGAGCAGTACTTC; CDR3aa: CSANRRRTISAEQYF
v_gene: TRBV10-3; abundance: NA; len: 12; d_gene: NA; j_gene: TRBJ1-1; CDR3nt: TGTGCCATCAGTGAGACACAGGGAGGAGCTTTCTTT; CDR3aa: CAISETQGGAFF
v_gene: TRBV11-2; abundance: few; len: 23; d_gene: TRBD2; j_gene: TRBJ2-7; CDR3nt: TGTGCCAGCAGCTTAGACTCTTTTGGGGAACTCCGGCCTAGCGGGAGGCTAACCTACGAGCAGTACTTC; CDR3aa: CASSLDSFGELRPSGRLTYEQYF
v_gene: TRBV6-2/TRBV6-3; abundance: few; len: 11; d_gene: NA; j_gene: TRBJ2-1; CDR3nt: TGTGCCAGCAAGCAATACAATGAGCAGTTCTTC; CDR3aa: CASKQYNEQFF
v_gene: TRBV28; abundance: many; len: 14; d_gene: NA; j_gene: TRBJ2-3; CDR3nt: TGTGCCAGCAGACGGACGCCCAGCACAGATACGCAGTATTTT; CDR3aa: CASRRTPSTDTQYF
v_gene: TRBV7-9; abundance: NA; len: 12; d_gene: NA; j_gene: TRBJ1-1; CDR3nt: TGTGCCAGCAGTCAATTGACAGCTGAAGCTTTCTTT; CDR3aa: CASSQLTAEAFF
v_gene: TRBV30; abundance: NA; len: 13; d_gene: NA; j_gene: TRBJ1-5; CDR3nt: TGTGCCTGGAGTGGGGAAGGGGGTTGGGCCCAGCATTTT; CDR3aa: CAWSGEGGWAQHF
v_gene: TRBV7-2; abundance: NA; len: 15; d_gene: NA; j_gene: TRBJ1-6; CDR3nt: TGTGCCAGCAGCTCGACAAAGGAATTGGCTTCACCCCTCCACTTT; CDR3aa: CASSSTKELASPLHF
v_gene: TRBV14; abundance: few; len: 18; d_gene: NA; j_gene: TRBJ2-5; CDR3nt: TGTGCCAGCAGCCAAGATCAGGGGCGGTTTTGGGGCCAAGAGACCCAGTACTTC; CDR3aa: CASSQDQGRFWGQETQYF
v_gene: TRBV20-1; abundance: NA; len: 14; d_gene: NA; j_gene: TRBJ2-3; CDR3nt: TGCAGTGCTCGAAGGAGGGGGGTACCAGATACGCAGTATTTT; CDR3aa: CSARRRGVPDTQYF
v_gene: TRBV7-2; abundance: NA; len: 15; d_gene: NA; j_gene: TRBJ2-1; CDR3nt: TGTGCCAGCAGCGCACGCCAGGGAAACTACAATGAGCAGTTCTTC; CDR3aa: CASSARQGNYNEQFF
v_gene: TRBV28; abundance: few; len: 12; d_gene: NA; j_gene: TRBJ1-5; CDR3nt: TGTGCCAGCACGCGGGGGCTTCAGCCCCAGCATTTT; CDR3aa: CASTRGLQPQHF
v_gene: TRBV6-1; abundance: NA; len: 16; d_gene: NA; j_gene: TRBJ1-3; CDR3nt: TGTGCCAGCAGTGAAATACTGACGACCTCTGGAAACACCATATATTTT; CDR3aa: CASSEILTTSGNTIYF
v_gene: TRBV20-1; abundance: few; len: 16; d_gene: TRBD2; j_gene: TRBJ2-1; CDR3nt: TGCAGTGCTGGCCCGGGACTAGCGGGGGGGTACAATGAGCAGTTCTTC; CDR3aa: CSAGPGLAGGYNEQFF
v_gene: TRBV27; abundance: few; len: 17; d_gene: NA; j_gene: TRBJ1-6; CDR3nt: TGTGCCAGCAGTTTATCAAGCAGGAGCTCCTATAATTCACCCCTCCACTTT; CDR3aa: CASSLSSRSSYNSPLHF
v_gene: TRBV29-1; abundance: few; len: 14; d_gene: TRBD1; j_gene: TRBJ2-1; CDR3nt: TGCAGCGTTGAGGGACAGGGATTCTACAATGAGCAGTTCTTC; CDR3aa: CSVEGQGFYNEQFF
v_gene: TRBV6-1; abundance: few; len: 15; d_gene: TRBD2; j_gene: TRBJ2-7; CDR3nt: TGTGCCAGCAGTGCGGCTAGCGGGATTGGGTACGAGCAGTACTTC; CDR3aa: CASSAASGIGYEQYF
v_gene: TRBV12-3/TRBV12-4; abundance: NA; len: 13; d_gene: NA; j_gene: TRBJ2-1; CDR3nt: TGTGCCAGCAGTTTATCAGAACTCGGTGAGCAGTTCTTC; CDR3aa: CASSLSELGEQFF